These 27 T cell receptor beta chains originate from one sample sequenced in a study of cytomegalovirus exposure and HLA in healthy donors. Vbeta (60) and Jbeta (13) primers were used in the PCR. Method: immunoSEQ multiplex PCR; TCRdb's copy keeps in-frame clones and lacks some. Of about 140,000 clones listed, roughly 77% are singletons. The sequenced sample consisted of PBMCs. These receptors were collected from a female donor in good health and CMV-seronegative.

The chain recombines TRBV11-3 with TRBJ2-5, with D possibly being TRBD1 (5 bases). Germline V gene sequence: CDR1 SGHNT, CDR2 YENEEA. V was clipped by 2 bases and J by 4 bases, with 11 bases between them. This CDR3 has 14 amino acids. CDR3 in DNA: TGTGCCAGCAGCTTATTGGGGCGCATAGAGACCCAGTACTTC. Its translation is CASSLLGRIETQYF.

This chain joins TRBV5-4 and TRBJ2-5; unclear D gene. Looked up from germline, CDR1 is SGHNT and CDR2 is YYREEE (reference sequence). Trimming stripped 4 bases from V and 4 bases from J, with 5 bases between. This CDR3 is 11 amino acids long. This chain's CDR3 is CASSGGETQYF. CDR3 nucleotide sequence: TGTGCCAGCAGCGGCGGAGAGACCCAGTACTTC.

The count of this clone is one. J is TRBJ2-3 and V is TRBV7-3, with TRBD1 matching over 7 bases. Trimming took 5 bases from V and 5 from J; bases not matched to a gene: 16. The germline V gene has CDR1 SGHTA and CDR2 FQGTGA. The CDR3 has 17 residues. Here the CDR3 reads CASSLGDSSRHRDTQYF. The CDR3 DNA is TGTGCCAGCAGCCTCGGGGACAGCTCCCGCCACAGAGATACGCAGTATTTT.

This rearrangement joins TRBV9 to TRBJ2-3, with D perhaps matching TRBD2 (7 bases). The V and J ends lost 4 bases and 3 bases respectively, with 18 bases between them. Germline CDR1 is SGDLS and CDR2 is YYNGEE. This CDR3 contains 16 residues. The CDR3 region is CASSLGGGQVTDTQYF. The CDR3 region has the DNA TGTGCCAGCAGCCTTGGGGGGGGGCAGGTAACAGATACGCAGTATTTT. The variable domain in full, completed from reference TRBV9 and TRBJ2-3, reads DSGVTQTPKHLITATGQRVTLRCSPRSGDLSVYWYQQSLDQGLQFLIQYYNGEERAKGNILERFSAQQFPDLHSELNLSSLELGDSALYFCASSLGGGQVTDTQYFGPGTRLTVL.

The J gene is TRBJ1-4, the V gene TRBV5-4; D may be TRBD1 (6 bases). V was clipped by 4 bases and J by 6 bases, with 13 bases between them. CDR1 and CDR2 (germline): SGHNT, YYREEE (reference sequence). The CDR3 consists of 14 residues. The CDR3 DNA is TGTGCCAGCAGCCCCGACAGGCAGGATGAAAAACTGTTTTTT. It is translated as CASSPDRQDEKLFF.

This clone was counted ten times or more. The chain recombines TRBV13 with TRBJ1-5; a possible D gene is TRBD1 (5 bases). Germline V gives CDR1 PRHDT, CDR2 FYEKMQ (reference sequence). Trimming cost V 6 bases and J 11 bases, with 14 bases left between them. The CDR3 extends over 12 amino acids. This chain's CDR3 is CASSPLRGAQHF. The CDR3 DNA reads TGTGCCAGCAGTCCCCTCCGGGGGGCCCAGCATTTT.

The chain employs TRBV5-1 and TRBJ2-7, with 7 positions matching TRBD2. Germline V gives CDR1 SGHRS, CDR2 YFSETQ. CDR3 size: 16 residues. Losses at the gene ends were 1 base for V and 0 bases for J; bases not matched to a gene: 7. CDR3 nucleotide sequence: TGCGCCAGCAGCTTGTCTGTCGGGAGGAGCTCCTACGAGCAGTACTTC. This encodes CASSLSVGRSSYEQYF. The full variable domain, rest sourced from reference TRBV5-1 and TRBJ2-7, is KAGVTQTPRYLIKTRGQQVTLSCSPISGHRSVSWYQQTPGQGLQFLFEYFSETQRNKGNFPGRFSGRQFSNSRSEMNVSTLELGDSALYLCASSLSVGRSSYEQYFGPGTRLTVT.

The chain links TRBV30 to TRBJ2-3; D perhaps matches TRBD1 (6 bases). Germline CDR1 GTSNPN, CDR2 SVGIG (reference sequence). V was cut by 0 bases and J by 5 bases, with 21 bases left in between. This CDR3 contains 17 residues. In DNA form, the CDR3 reads TGTGCCTGGAGTGTATCTCCCCTACTCGGGACAAAAGATACGCAGTATTTT. It translates to CAWSVSPLLGTKDTQYF.

The gene calls are TRBV19 and TRBJ1-5, with TRBD1 as a possible D gene (6 bases). The CDR3 consists of 14 residues. The germline V gene has CDR1 LNHDA and CDR2 SQIVND (reference sequence). V lost 8 bases and J 4 bases, leaving 15 bases between the germline ends. The CDR3 DNA reads TGTGCCAGTCAGGACAGATCGACGAATCAGCCCCAGCATTTT. This codes for CASQDRSTNQPQHF.

The CDR3 DNA is TGTGCCAGCAGCCCCGGTTCGGGGGGAGCTTTCTTT. This sequence encodes CASSPGSGGAFF. The chain has TRBV7-9 and TRBJ1-1, with D maybe TRBD1 (5 bases). The V gene's germline CDR1 is SEHNR and CDR2 FQNEAQ (reference sequence). The V end lost 5 bases, the J end lost 10 bases, and 14 bases lay between the germline ends. There are 12 residues in the CDR3.

This clone was observed once. This chain links TRBV18 with TRBJ1-2, with TRBD1 identical over 8 bases. The CDR3 is 17 amino acids. V shed 1 base, J shed 7 bases, and the junction held 14 bases outside the gene matches. Looked up from germline, CDR1 is KGHSH and CDR2 is LQKENI. The CDR3 region has the DNA TGTGCCAGCTCACCACTGGCAGGGGGCTCTGCCGAACCTGGCTACACCTTC. This encodes CASSPLAGGSAEPGYTF.

The chain has TRBV2 and TRBJ2-5, with D hard to call. V shed 4 bases and J shed 2 bases, with 8 bases lying between them. From germline, CDR1 is SNHLY and CDR2 FYNNEI. This CDR3 has 13 residues. For the CDR3, the DNA is TGTGCCAGCAGTGTTGAGACTCAAGAGACCCAGTACTTC. This gives the protein CASSVETQETQYF.

This chain connects TRBV27 to TRBJ2-3; maybe TRBD2 (7 bases). Trimming cost V 0 bases and J 3 bases, with 10 bases left between them. Germline V gene data show CDR1 as MNHEY and CDR2 as SMNVEV (reference sequence). The CDR3 has 15 amino acids. Here the CDR3 reads CASSLSKGGTDTQYF. In DNA, the CDR3 is TGTGCCAGCAGTTTATCGAAGGGGGGGACAGATACGCAGTATTTT.

The J gene is TRBJ2-3, the V gene TRBV4-3, with 8 positions matching TRBD2. V trimming: 0 bases; J trimming: 2 bases; junction bases outside the gene matches: 10. The germline V gene encodes CDR1 LGHNA and CDR2 YSLEER. The CDR3 contains 18 residues. The DNA of the CDR3 is TGCGCCAGCAGCCAAGACCCAGCGGGGGCTTCTAACACAGATACGCAGTATTTT. This codes for CASSQDPAGASNTDTQYF.

The rearrangement joins TRBV28 to TRBJ2-5; tentatively, D is TRBD1 (6 bases). The J call is uncertain, as TRBJ2-7 better fits the DNA end. The length of the CDR3 is 15 residues. Germline V gene lookup returns CDR1 MDHEN and CDR2 SYDVKM. The CDR3 reads CASSLSRQEPYEQYF. The CDR3 bases are TGTGCCAGCAGTTTAAGCCGACAGGAACCCTACGAGCAGTACTTC.

This clone was picked up many times. The rearrangement uses TRBV19 and TRBJ1-5; possible D gene TRBD1, 5 bases. The CDR3 extends over 14 amino acids. In germline, CDR1 is LNHDA, CDR2 SQIVND (reference sequence). Trimming removed 6 bases at V and 2 bases at J, with 11 bases between. The CDR3 region is CASSLGLGNQPQHF. CDR3 nucleotides: TGTGCCAGTAGCCTGGGACTCGGCAATCAGCCCCAGCATTTT.

The CDR3 region is CASSPWTENTGELFF. DNA of the CDR3: TGTGCCAGCTCACCCTGGACAGAGAACACCGGGGAGCTGTTTTTT. The V and J genes are TRBV18 and TRBJ2-2; perhaps TRBD1 as D (6 bases). The CDR3 extends over 15 amino acids. Germline assignment: CDR1 KGHSH and CDR2 LQKENI. Trimming took 3 bases from V and 1 from J, leaving 9 bases between them.

The chain employs TRBV28 and TRBJ1-1; D call uncertain. CDR1 and CDR2 (germline): MDHEN, SYDVKM. The CDR3 is 12 residues long. The V end was cut by 2 bases, the J end by 10 bases, with 11 bases between. CDR3 protein: CASSLSSRVAFF. The CDR3 bases are TGTGCCAGCAGTTTAAGTAGCCGGGTAGCTTTCTTT. The entire variable domain, with the rest obtained from reference TRBV28 and TRBJ1-1, is as follows: DVKVTQSSRYLVKRTGEKVFLECVQDMDHENMFWYRQDPGLGLRLIYFSYDVKMKEKGDIPEGYSVSREKKERFSLILESASTNQTSMYLCASSLSSRVAFFGQGTRLTVV.

The count of this clone is one. The chain uses TRBV7-9 and TRBJ1-5; no clear D gene. The CDR3 contains 13 residues. The V and J ends lost 1 base and 4 bases respectively, with 5 bases between them. In germline, CDR1 is SEHNR, CDR2 FQNEAQ (reference sequence). The CDR3 region has the DNA TGTGCCAGCAGCTTAGGGCATAATCAGCCCCAGCATTTT. Translating it yields CASSLGHNQPQHF.

V and J are TRBV27 and TRBJ1-2; perhaps TRBD1 as D (6 bases). Germline V CDR1 and CDR2: MNHEY, SMNVEV (reference sequence). This CDR3 is 14 amino acids long. V was trimmed by 8 bases and J by 4 bases, leaving 17 bases between them. The CDR3 DNA is TGTGCCAGCGGAAGGGGGGGGCAGCTCTATGGCTACACCTTC. This sequence encodes CASGRGGQLYGYTF.

The V and J genes are TRBV9 and TRBJ1-2; TRBD1 matches 8 bases. Looked up from germline, CDR1 is SGDLS and CDR2 is YYNGEE. V lost 2 bases to trimming and J lost 5 bases; unmatched junction nucleotides: 8. The CDR3 has 15 residues. CDR3 amino acids: CASSVGQGWVYGYTF. CDR3 coding DNA: TGTGCCAGCAGCGTTGGACAGGGTTGGGTGTATGGCTACACCTTC.

This clone showed up just a few times. This chain links TRBV11-2 with TRBJ1-5; D unclear. The V gene lost 1 base and the J gene lost 9 bases, with 10 bases spanning the gap. The CDR3 sequence is 13 residues long. Germline CDR1 SGHAT, CDR2 FQNNGV. The CDR3 bases are TGTGCCAGCAGCTTAGCCGGGGATCGGCCCCAGCATTTT. It yields the protein CASSLAGDRPQHF.

This clone has just one count. This chain uses TRBV19 with TRBJ2-7; TRBD2 matches at 8 bases. The CDR3 is made up of 14 amino acids. V shed 1 base, J shed 5 bases, and the junction held 4 bases outside the gene matches. Germline values: CDR1 LNHDA, CDR2 SQIVND (reference sequence). CDR3 sequence: CASSIAAGGHEQYF. Here the CDR3 DNA reads TGTGCCAGTAGTATAGCGGCGGGGGGTCACGAGCAGTACTTC.

V is TRBV29-1 and J is TRBJ1-1, with 10 nucleotides matching TRBD1. Trimming removed 7 bases from V and 6 bases from J; junction bases left unmatched: 8. CDR1 is SQVTM and CDR2 is ANQGSEA in the germline V gene. The CDR3 has 13 amino acids. CDR3 loop: CSARQGAGAEAFF. DNA of the CDR3: TGCAGCGCCCGACAGGGGGCGGGTGCTGAAGCTTTCTTT.

The rearrangement joins TRBV7-2 to TRBJ2-1, with TRBD2 matching 7 bases. J lost 0 bases, V lost 0 bases, and 2 bases had no gene match. Germline CDR1 and CDR2: SGHTA and FQGNSA. CDR3 length: 16 amino acids. DNA of the CDR3: TGTGCCAGCAGCTTAGCGGGGGGGGTCTCCTACAATGAGCAGTTCTTC. It codes for CASSLAGGVSYNEQFF.

The rearrangement links TRBV5-1 to TRBJ2-3; D remains ambiguous. In germline, CDR1 is SGHRS, CDR2 YFSETQ. V dropped 4 bases and J dropped 1 base, with 16 bases sitting between them. The CDR3 covers 16 residues. The CDR3 sequence is CASSPSAGLGTDTQYF. The DNA for the CDR3 is TGCGCCAGCAGCCCCTCCGCAGGCTTAGGCACAGATACGCAGTATTTT.

In this sample, this clone turned up a few times. This chain joins TRBV9 and TRBJ2-3; the D gene is possibly TRBD1 (6 bases). The length of the CDR3 is 14 residues. Germline-derived CDR1 and CDR2 are SGDLS and YYNGEE. Trimming took off 4 bases at V and 2 bases at J, with 11 bases between the two ends. The CDR3 sequence is CASSQGYPTDTQYF. CDR3 nucleotides: TGTGCCAGCAGCCAGGGGTATCCCACAGATACGCAGTATTTT.